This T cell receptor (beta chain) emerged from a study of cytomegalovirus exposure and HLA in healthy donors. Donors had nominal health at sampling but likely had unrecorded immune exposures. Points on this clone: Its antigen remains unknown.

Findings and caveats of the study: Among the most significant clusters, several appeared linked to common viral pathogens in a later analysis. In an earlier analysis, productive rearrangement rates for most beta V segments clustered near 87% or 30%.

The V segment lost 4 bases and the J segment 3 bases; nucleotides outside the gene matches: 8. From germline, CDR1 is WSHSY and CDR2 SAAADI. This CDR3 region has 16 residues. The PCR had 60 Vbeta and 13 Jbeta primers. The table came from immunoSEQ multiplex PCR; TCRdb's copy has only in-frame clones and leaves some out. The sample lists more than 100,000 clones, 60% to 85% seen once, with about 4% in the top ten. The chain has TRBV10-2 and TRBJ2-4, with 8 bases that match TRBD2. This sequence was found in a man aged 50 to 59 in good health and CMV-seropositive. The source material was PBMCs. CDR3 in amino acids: CASSGRGGRDKNIQYF. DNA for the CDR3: TGCGCCAGCAGTGGCCGGGGGGGCCGTGACAAAAACATTCAGTACTTC.